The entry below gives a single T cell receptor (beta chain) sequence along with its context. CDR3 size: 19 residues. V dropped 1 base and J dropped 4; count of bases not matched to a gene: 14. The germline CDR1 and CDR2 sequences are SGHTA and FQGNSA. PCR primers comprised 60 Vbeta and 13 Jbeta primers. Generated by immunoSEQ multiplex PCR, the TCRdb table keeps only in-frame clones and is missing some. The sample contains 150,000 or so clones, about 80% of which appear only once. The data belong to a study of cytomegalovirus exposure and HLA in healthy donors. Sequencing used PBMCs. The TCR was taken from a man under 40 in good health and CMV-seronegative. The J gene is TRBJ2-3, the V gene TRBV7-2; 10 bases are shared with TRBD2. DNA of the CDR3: TGTGCCAGCAGCTTAGTCCCCGCCCTTCTAGCGGGAGAGTCAGATACGCAGTATTTT. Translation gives CASSLVPALLAGESDTQYF.